This TCR beta chain was recovered during a study of cytomegalovirus exposure and HLA in healthy donors. Findings and caveats of the study: A few chains tied to CMV proved CMV antigen-specific in vitro. The study designated roughly 160 TCR beta chains cytomegalovirus-associated. The HLA-A and HLA-B alleles of most subjects were reportedly predicted accurately from TCR beta sequences.

With 60 Vbeta and 13 Jbeta primers, the PCR was carried out. Clones were sequenced by immunoSEQ multiplex PCR, and TCRdb holds only the in-frame ones, with some missing. The profile shows around 120,000 clones, around 74% of them singletons. Comment on this clone: As yet, its antigen is unknown.

V gave up 4 bases and J gave up 4 bases; unmatched junction bases: 9. This CDR3 spans 16 amino acids. Germline loops: CDR1 SGHRS, CDR2 YFSETQ. Sequenced: PBMCs. The chain has TRBV5-1 and TRBJ2-5; 11 positions match TRBD2. This sequence originates from a man between 60 and 75 years old in good health and CMV-seropositive. CDR3 sequence: CASSPLAGARGETQYF. The CDR3 DNA reads as TGCGCCAGCAGCCCACTAGCGGGGGCAAGGGGAGAGACCCAGTACTTC.